Following are 21 T cell receptor beta chains from one sample sequenced in a study of molecular identifiers for immune sequencing clone quantification. TCRdb analysed the PCR reads with MiXCR anew, one entry per CDR3 protein. The table has around 300,000 distinct CDR3 sequences, 24% seen once. Sequencing was carried out using naive CD8+ T cells from blood, with Jurkat cell RNA spiked in. Subset of the sample: FACS-sorted CD8+CD4-CCR7+CD45RA+ naive T cells. Every receptor here comes from a human donor in good health. Some libraries in this study had Jurkat cell RNA spiked in.

This clonotype has a count of ten or more. The chain joins TRBV19 to TRBJ1-1; D call uncertain. V lost 9 bases, J lost 7 bases, and 18 bases lay in between. This CDR3 contains 13 residues. CDR1 is LNHDA, CDR2 SQIVND, per germline (reference sequence). For the CDR3, the DNA is TGTGCCAGCCCTGGGCCCGACGGCAATGAAGCTTTCTTT. It encodes CASPGPDGNEAFF.

This clonotype was detected only a few times. The chain carries TRBV5-6 and TRBJ2-7, with 9 bases lining up with TRBD2. V shed 3 bases, J shed 11 bases, and the junction held 12 bases outside the gene matches. Germline V gene sequence: CDR1 SGHDT, CDR2 YYEEEE. This CDR3 is built from 14 residues. CDR3 residues: CASSWTSAPPREYF. Written as DNA, the CDR3 is TGTGCCAGCAGCTGGACTAGCGCCCCGCCGCGGGAGTACTTC.

CDR3 nucleotide sequence: TGTGCCAGTAGTTGGACAGGGAGCCGAGAGACCCAGTACTTC. Translating it yields CASSWTGSRETQYF. The chain couples TRBV19 to TRBJ2-5; TRBD1 aligns across 8 bases. Germline V lookup: CDR1 LNHDA, CDR2 SQIVND (reference sequence). This CDR3 is built from 14 residues. J was trimmed by 4 bases and V by 5 bases; bases with no gene match: 6.

As regards this clonotype: An end of the junction does not agree with germline; a read error may underlie this. The V gene is TRBV28, the J gene TRBJ2-2; D might be TRBD1 or TRBD2, each matching 5 bases. The CDR3 is made up of 17 amino acids. Germline values: CDR1 MDHEN, CDR2 SYDVKM. CDR3 nucleotide sequence: TGTGCCAGCAGTCTAGGGACCCAGGAAACGAACACCGGGGAGCTGGTTTTT. Its translation: CASSLGTQETNTGELVF.

The rearrangement links TRBV12-3 or TRBV12-4 to TRBJ2-4; no definite D call. The CDR3 runs 15 residues. The V and J ends lost 8 bases and 3 bases respectively, with 17 bases between them. The chain's CDR3 is CASGLRPRGKNIQYF. CDR3 nucleotides: TGTGCCAGCGGATTACGACCCCGAGGCAAAAACATTCAGTACTTC.

This clonotype was seen only a few times. The CDR3, as DNA: TGTGCCAGCAGCTGGGGCATGATGAACACTGAAGCTTTCTTT. It specifies CASSWGMMNTEAFF. The chain is built from TRBV5-4 and TRBJ1-1; tentative D call: TRBD1 (5 bases). The germline V gene has CDR1 SGHNT and CDR2 YYREEE (reference sequence). The CDR3 covers 14 residues. V was clipped by 3 bases and J by 0 bases, with 9 bases between them.

There are a few counts of this clonotype. The rearrangement joins TRBV27 to TRBJ2-7, with D possibly TRBD2 on 5 matching bases. The ends were cut back, 6 bases at V and 1 base at J, with 16 bases in the middle. CDR1 MNHEY and CDR2 SMNVEV come from the germline V gene (reference sequence). CDR3 length: 15 residues. The CDR3 DNA reads TGTGCCAGCAGAATATCCGGGGTCGCGTCCTACGAGCAGTACTTC. Its protein product is CASRISGVASYEQYF.

A note on this clonotype: This may be a read error: a much more frequent sequence differs by one nucleotide. The genes are TRBV7-9 and TRBJ2-7, with 8 nucleotides matching TRBD2. CDR1 is SEHNR and CDR2 is FQNEAQ in the germline V gene (reference sequence). The CDR3 totals 14 residues. CDR3 sequence (DNA): TGTGCCGGCAGCCCCAGCGGGAGTTGGTACGAGCAGTACTTC. Its translation is CAGSPSGSWYEQYF.

The CDR3 DNA is TGCGCCAGCAGGAGTGGGATTGGACAGTGGCCCTATGAGCAGTTCTTC. It codes for CASRSGIGQWPYEQFF. This sequence joins TRBV10-2 and TRBJ2-1; possibly TRBD1 for D (6 bases). The CDR3 sequence is 16 residues long. V gave up 6 bases and J gave up 8 bases, with 23 bases separating them. Germline lookup yields CDR1 WSHSY and CDR2 SAAADI.

This clonotype was seen only a few times. This rearrangement joins TRBV7-9 to TRBJ1-3, with D unclear. V gave up 9 bases and J gave up 4 bases, with 10 bases separating them. Germline V gives CDR1 SEHNR, CDR2 FQNEAQ (reference sequence). The CDR3 covers 12 residues. In DNA form, the CDR3 reads TGTGCCAGTGCCGGGTCCGGAAACACCATATATTTT. Protein: CASAGSGNTIYF. Using reference TRBV7-9 and TRBJ1-3 for the parts outside the CDR3, the full variable domain is DTGVSQNPRHKITKRGQNVTFRCDPISEHNRLYWYRQTLGQGPEFLTYFQNEAQLEKSRLLSDRFSAERPKGSFSTLEIQRTEQGDSAMYLCASAGSGNTIYFGEGSWLTVV.

The V and J genes are TRBV30 and TRBJ2-7, with D possibly being TRBD2 (5 bases). Trimming left V 0 bases short and J 7 bases short, with 10 bases between. CDR1 and CDR2 from the germline V gene are GTSNPN and SVGIG (reference sequence). This CDR3 spans 12 amino acids. DNA of the CDR3: TGTGCCTGGAGTGTACTACGGACTGAGCAGTACTTC. Encoded protein: CAWSVLRTEQYF.

This clonotype was picked up many times. The chain uses TRBV7-8 and TRBJ2-3, with D unresolved. In germline, CDR1 is SGHVS, CDR2 FQNEAQ. The CDR3 loop spans 13 amino acids. V was cut by 5 bases and J by 2 bases, with 8 bases left in between. CDR3 bases: TGTGCCAGCAGCCGCCGTTTCACAGATACGCAGTATTTT. Protein product: CASSRRFTDTQYF.

The V call is TRBV4-2, the J call TRBJ2-1; 8 nucleotides match TRBD2. CDR3 length: 18 residues. Germline V gene sequence: CDR1 LGHNA, CDR2 YNFKEQ. Unmatched junction bases numbered 15, after V lost 0 bases and J lost 8 bases. The CDR3 nucleotides are TGTGCCAGCAGCCAAGATCCCCCTACTAGCGGTTTGCCCGATGAGCAGTTCTTC. Translated: CASSQDPPTSGLPDEQFF.

This sequence joins TRBV11-2 and TRBJ2-7; D remains ambiguous. The CDR3 contains 13 residues. Germline-derived CDR1 and CDR2 are SGHAT and FQNNGV. The V end was cut by 5 bases, the J end by 5 bases, with 13 bases between. CDR3 loop: CASSGLGFHEQYF. DNA for the CDR3: TGTGCCAGCAGCGGTTTGGGGTTCCACGAGCAGTACTTC.

The gene calls are TRBV7-9 and TRBJ2-7, with 10 bases aligning to TRBD1. Losses at the gene ends were 2 bases for V and 5 bases for J; bases not matched to a gene: 3. This CDR3 region has 14 residues. Germline lookup yields CDR1 SEHNR and CDR2 FQNEAQ (reference sequence). CDR3 loop: CASSLQGQGNEQYF. In DNA form, the CDR3 reads TGTGCCAGCAGCTTACAGGGACAGGGGAACGAGCAGTACTTC.

There are many counts of this clonotype. V gene TRBV2 combines with J gene TRBJ2-7; weak D call: TRBD1 (5 bases). With 3 bases removed from V and 4 bases from J, the gap between germline ends came to 10 bases. This CDR3 contains 13 residues. Germline V lookup: CDR1 SNHLY, CDR2 FYNNEI. The CDR3 DNA follows: TGTGCCAGCAGTGATCCCAACAGGTACGAGCAGTACTTC. It translates to CASSDPNRYEQYF. Based on the CDR3 plus reference TRBV2 and TRBJ2-7, the full variable domain is EPEVTQTPSHQVTQMGQEVILRCVPISNHLYFYWYRQILGQKVEFLVSFYNNEISEKSEIFDDQFSVERPDGSNFTLKIRSTKLEDSAMYFCASSDPNRYEQYFGPGTRLTVT.

The chain couples TRBV15 to TRBJ2-7; TRBD1 agrees at 9 bases. The germline CDR1 and CDR2 sequences are LNHNV and YYDKDF (reference sequence). The CDR3 has 19 amino acids. V dropped 4 bases and J dropped 7; count of bases not matched to a gene: 23. The CDR3 here is CATSNQETRTGDLEEEQYF. The CDR3 coding sequence is TGTGCCACCAGCAACCAAGAGACCCGGACAGGGGACCTTGAAGAAGAGCAGTACTTC.

This clonotype was observed at least ten times. The genes are TRBV6-5 and TRBJ1-4, with no clear D. V lost 5 bases, J lost 8 bases, and 12 bases lay in between. CDR3 size: 13 residues. Germline CDR1 is MNHEY and CDR2 is SVGAGI. CDR3 loop: CASSPDWTEKLFF. The DNA of the CDR3 is TGTGCCAGCAGTCCTGACTGGACCGAAAAACTGTTTTTT.

This clonotype has a count of ten or more. DNA for the CDR3: TGTGCCAGCAGTCCCCTGGTTTACGGGGACACTGAAGCTTTCTTT. Translation gives CASSPLVYGDTEAFF. This chain links TRBV28 with TRBJ1-1; D not resolved. V lost 5 bases and J lost 3, with 16 bases in between. CDR3 size: 15 residues. Germline-derived CDR1 and CDR2 are MDHEN and SYDVKM.

With respect to this clonotype: Being one base from a much bigger clone, this may be a read error. V is TRBV5-1 and J is TRBJ2-2; D is perhaps TRBD2 (5 bases). The CDR3 has 12 amino acids. Germline CDR1 reads SGHRS; CDR2 reads YFSETQ. DNA of the CDR3: TGCGCCAGCAGCTTGACAGCCGGGGAGCTGCTTTTT. The encoded protein is CASSLTAGELLF.

This clonotype was counted many times. The J gene is TRBJ2-3, the V gene TRBV9; D perhaps matches TRBD1 (5 bases). The germline gives CDR1 SGDLS, CDR2 YYNGEE. The V end lost 3 bases, the J end lost 1 base, and 6 bases lay between the germline ends. CDR3 length: 13 amino acids. Here the CDR3 DNA reads TGTGCCAGCAGCGCGACAGGCACAGATACGCAGTATTTT. It specifies CASSATGTDTQYF.